These T cell receptor beta chains were read from a single sample in a study of shared clonotypes between healthy human individuals. Assay used: immunoSEQ multiplex PCR; TCRdb lists only in-frame clones, some missing. The repertoire holds millions of clones, with approximately 94% as singletons. Sequencing used naive CD8+ T cells from PBMCs. The receptors derive from a man aged 18 to 29 in good health. Some clones in this sample may be carry-over from other donors' samples. The CDR3 runs from the conserved cysteine through the conserved F or W. Each record gives: CDR3 length, D gene, V gene, clone size, J gene, CDR3 DNA, CDR3 protein. The D gene is left open where the match is weak. Only some rows state a clone size, as once, few, many or a class for expanded clones.

len: 14
d_gene: NA
v_gene: TRBV5-5
abundance: NA
j_gene: TRBJ2-7
CDR3nt: TGTGCCAGCAGCTTGGCCTTTTTGGGCTACGAGCAGTACTTC
CDR3aa: CASSLAFLGYEQYF

len: 15
d_gene: NA
v_gene: TRBV28
abundance: once
j_gene: TRBJ1-5
CDR3nt: TGTGCCAGCAGTTTTTGGCAGGGTAAGAATCAGCCCCAGCATTTT
CDR3aa: CASSFWQGKNQPQHF

len: 14
d_gene: NA
v_gene: TRBV4-3
abundance: NA
j_gene: TRBJ1-4
CDR3nt: TGCGCCAGCCCGAGACAGTTCTTTTACGAAAAACTGTTTTTT
CDR3aa: CASPRQFFYEKLFF

len: 17
d_gene: NA
v_gene: TRBV9
abundance: NA
j_gene: TRBJ2-3
CDR3nt: TGTGCCAGCAGCCCCCCCCCTCCGGGAGAGGTGGCAGATACGCAGTATTTT
CDR3aa: CASSPPPPGEVADTQYF

len: 15
d_gene: TRBD2
v_gene: TRBV2
abundance: NA
j_gene: TRBJ2-1
CDR3nt: TGTGCCAGCAGTGTAGCGGGAGGCCCCTACAATGAGCAGTTCTTC
CDR3aa: CASSVAGGPYNEQFF

len: 17
d_gene: NA
v_gene: TRBV11-2
abundance: NA
j_gene: TRBJ2-1
CDR3nt: TGTGCCAGCAGCGCAACCCCGCTAGTTCGCTCCTACAATGAGCAGTTCTTC
CDR3aa: CASSATPLVRSYNEQFF

len: 15
d_gene: TRBD2
v_gene: TRBV29-1
abundance: NA
j_gene: TRBJ2-2
CDR3nt: TGCAGCGTCGAACTAGCGGGAGTAAACACCGGGGAGCTGTTTTTT
CDR3aa: CSVELAGVNTGELFF

len: 13
d_gene: TRBD1
v_gene: TRBV10-2
abundance: NA
j_gene: TRBJ1-2
CDR3nt: TGCGCCAGCAGGGACAGGGGAGGTGAAGGCTACACCTTC
CDR3aa: CASRDRGGEGYTF

len: 14
d_gene: NA
v_gene: TRBV27
abundance: NA
j_gene: TRBJ2-3
CDR3nt: TGTGCCAGCAGTTTACTCGGGTCCACAGATACGCAGTATTTT
CDR3aa: CASSLLGSTDTQYF

len: 16
d_gene: TRBD1
v_gene: TRBV6-5
abundance: NA
j_gene: TRBJ2-1
CDR3nt: TGTGCCAGCAGTTACTCGACGGGACAGCTAGACAATGAGCAGTTCTTC
CDR3aa: CASSYSTGQLDNEQFF

len: 15
d_gene: NA
v_gene: TRBV5-5
abundance: once
j_gene: TRBJ1-5
CDR3nt: TGTGCCAGCAGCTTGGTTGGGGACCCCCATCAGCCCCAGCATTTT
CDR3aa: CASSLVGDPHQPQHF

len: 16
d_gene: NA
v_gene: TRBV21-1
abundance: NA
j_gene: TRBJ2-7
CDR3nt: TGTGCCAGCAGCAAAAGGGACAGTCTGCGGTGTGGTGAGAGGTACTTC
CDR3aa: CASSKRDSLRCGERYF

len: 14
d_gene: NA
v_gene: TRBV19
abundance: NA
j_gene: TRBJ1-5
CDR3nt: TGTGCCAGTAGTATAGATTGGAATAATCAGCCCCAGCATTTT
CDR3aa: CASSIDWNNQPQHF

len: 15
d_gene: TRBD2
v_gene: TRBV7-3
abundance: NA
j_gene: TRBJ2-1
CDR3nt: TGTGCCAGCAGCCGCGGACTAGCGGCATACAATGAGCAGTTCTTC
CDR3aa: CASSRGLAAYNEQFF

len: 14
d_gene: NA
v_gene: TRBV29-1
abundance: NA
j_gene: TRBJ2-3
CDR3nt: TGCAGCGCCGCAGGAGTTCATTCCACAGATACGCAGTATTTT
CDR3aa: CSAAGVHSTDTQYF

len: 14
d_gene: TRBD2
v_gene: TRBV27
abundance: NA
j_gene: TRBJ2-1
CDR3nt: TGTGCCAGCACTCGACTAGCGGGGAACAATGAGCAGTTCTTC
CDR3aa: CASTRLAGNNEQFF

len: 15
d_gene: TRBD1
v_gene: TRBV4-1
abundance: NA
j_gene: TRBJ2-2
CDR3nt: TGCGCCAGCAGCCCCACAGGGGCACCCACCGGGGAGCTGTTTTTT
CDR3aa: CASSPTGAPTGELFF

len: 14
d_gene: TRBD1
v_gene: TRBV6-1
abundance: NA
j_gene: TRBJ2-4
CDR3nt: TGTGCCAGCAGTGACCGGGACAGGGTGTACATTCAGTACTTC
CDR3aa: CASSDRDRVYIQYF

len: 17
d_gene: NA
v_gene: TRBV4-1
abundance: many
j_gene: TRBJ2-1
CDR3nt: TGCGCCAGCAGCCAAGGTATTGTACGGGCCGATTACAATGAGCAGTTCTTC
CDR3aa: CASSQGIVRADYNEQFF

len: 14
d_gene: NA
v_gene: TRBV9
abundance: NA
j_gene: TRBJ2-1
CDR3nt: TGTGCCAGCAGCGTAGGGGATACCTACAATGAGCAGTTCTTC
CDR3aa: CASSVGDTYNEQFF